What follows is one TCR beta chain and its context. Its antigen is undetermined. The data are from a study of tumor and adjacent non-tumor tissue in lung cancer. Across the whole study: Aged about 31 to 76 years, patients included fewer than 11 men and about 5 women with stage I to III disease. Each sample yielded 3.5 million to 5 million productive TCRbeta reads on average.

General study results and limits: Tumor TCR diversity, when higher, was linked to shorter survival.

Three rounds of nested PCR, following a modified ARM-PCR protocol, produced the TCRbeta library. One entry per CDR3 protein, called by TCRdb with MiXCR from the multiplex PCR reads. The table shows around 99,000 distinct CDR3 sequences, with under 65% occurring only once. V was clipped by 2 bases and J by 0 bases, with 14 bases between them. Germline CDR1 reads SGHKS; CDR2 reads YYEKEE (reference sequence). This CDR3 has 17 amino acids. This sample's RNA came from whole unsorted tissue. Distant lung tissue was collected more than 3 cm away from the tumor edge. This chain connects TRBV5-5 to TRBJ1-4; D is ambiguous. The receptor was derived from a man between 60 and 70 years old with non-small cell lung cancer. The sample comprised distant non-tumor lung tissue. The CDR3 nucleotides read TGTGCCAGCAGCTTATTAGGCACCTTTGCAACTAATGAAAAACTGTTTTTT. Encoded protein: CASSLLGTFATNEKLFF.